This TCR beta chain was documented in a study of cytomegalovirus exposure and HLA in healthy donors. Study observations and caveats: Analysis was performed later, and it showed HLA-associated TCR beta chains to be more clonally expanded than equally common others.

The study ran its PCR with 60 Vbeta and 13 Jbeta primers. Assay: immunoSEQ multiplex PCR; the TCRdb copy retains only in-frame clones and omits some. The table lists 45,000 to 55,000 clones. Germline-derived CDR1 and CDR2 are MDHEN and SYDVKM. V was cut by 2 bases and J by 2 bases, with 13 bases left in between. The CDR3 is 17 amino acids. A note on this clone: Its antigen is undetermined.

The sequence derives from a woman in her forties or fifties in good health and CMV-seropositive. Material for sequencing was PBMCs. This chain connects TRBV28 to TRBJ2-6; D is possibly TRBD1 (7 bases). The CDR3 is CASSLRQGLAGANVLTF. The DNA for the CDR3 is TGTGCCAGCAGTTTACGACAGGGACTTGCTGGGGCCAACGTCCTGACTTTC.